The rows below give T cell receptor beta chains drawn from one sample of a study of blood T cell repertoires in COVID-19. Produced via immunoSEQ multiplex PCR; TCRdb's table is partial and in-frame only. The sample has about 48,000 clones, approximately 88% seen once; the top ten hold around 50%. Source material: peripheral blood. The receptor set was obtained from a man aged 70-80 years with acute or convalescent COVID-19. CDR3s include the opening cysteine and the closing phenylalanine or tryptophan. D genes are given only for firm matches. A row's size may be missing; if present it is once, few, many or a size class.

TGCAGCGTGGTCAGTGGTGAAAAACTGTTTTTT CSVVSGEKLFF TRBV29-1 - TRBJ1-4 -
TGTGCCAGCAGCTTCACAGGGACAGATACGCAGTATTTT CASSFTGTDTQYF TRBV5-6 - TRBJ2-3 -
TGTGCCAGCTCACCACAGGGGGCGGTGGAGACCCAGTACTTC CASSPQGAVETQYF TRBV18 TRBD1 TRBJ2-5 -
TGTGCCAGCAGCCTCTTGGTGAGGGAGGGTAACTCCTACAATGAGCAGTTCTTC CASSLLVREGNSYNEQFF TRBV3-1/TRBV3-2 TRBD2 TRBJ2-1 -
TGTGCCAGCAGCGCTGGGACAGTTACAGATACGCAGTATTTT CASSAGTVTDTQYF TRBV5-6 TRBD1 TRBJ2-3 once
TGCGCCAGCAGCCAAGAGCAAGTAGCGGGAGGAGTAAATGAGCAGTTCTTC CASSQEQVAGGVNEQFF TRBV4-1 TRBD2 TRBJ2-1 -
TGTGCCAGCAGCTCGGGGGGAGGGCAGCCCCAGCATTTT CASSSGGGQPQHF TRBV7-3 - TRBJ1-5 -
TGTGCCAGCAGCCAACAGATTAGCAATCAGCCCCAGCATTTT CASSQQISNQPQHF TRBV6-5 - TRBJ1-5 -
TGCGCCAGCAGCCGGGACAAAACTAATGAAAAACTGTTTTTT CASSRDKTNEKLFF TRBV5-1 - TRBJ1-4 -
TGTGCCTGGAGTTTCGAGGCGAGCTCCTACAATGAGCAGTTCTTC CAWSFEASSYNEQFF TRBV30 - TRBJ2-1 -
TGTGCCAGCAGCGCCGAGAGAGGCCGATACGAGCAGTACTTC CASSAERGRYEQYF TRBV6-5 - TRBJ2-7 -
TGTGCCAGCGGCTCGACTAGCGGGAAGACAGATACGCAGTATTTT CASGSTSGKTDTQYF TRBV6-5 TRBD2 TRBJ2-3 -
TGTGCCACCAGTGAGGCCGGAGGCTATGGCTACACCTTC CATSEAGGYGYTF TRBV24-1 - TRBJ1-2 few
TGTGCCAGCAGTGAAGTGGGGGGGGCCTACGAGCAGTACTTC CASSEVGGAYEQYF TRBV6-1 TRBD2 TRBJ2-7 -
TGTGCCAGCAGCGTAGTCGTGGGTAGCGGCAGTACAAACAATGAGCAGTTCTTC CASSVVVGSGSTNNEQFF TRBV9 - TRBJ2-1 -
TGTGCCAGCAGCCCGGACAGCCTGATGCAGTATTTT CASSPDSLMQYF TRBV12-3/TRBV12-4 - TRBJ2-3 -
TGTGCCAGCAGTTTCCGGACAGTCTACGAGCAGTACTTC CASSFRTVYEQYF TRBV6-5 - TRBJ2-7 -
TGTGCCAGCAGCTCTTGGACAGGGGTAGGCTACACCTTC CASSSWTGVGYTF TRBV11-2 TRBD1 TRBJ1-2 -
TGCGCCAGCAGCCTGAATTGGGCTAGCGGGGGGTCTCAGGAGACCCAGTACTTC CASSLNWASGGSQETQYF TRBV5-1 TRBD2 TRBJ2-5 -
TGTGCCTGGAGTGAATTCAACGGAGACCTCTTCGCTGGGGCCAACGTCCTGACTTTC CAWSEFNGDLFAGANVLTF TRBV30 - TRBJ2-6 -
TGTGCCAGCAGCCAATATGGCGGGAGTAGAGCTAATGAAAAACTGTTTTTT CASSQYGGSRANEKLFF TRBV16 - TRBJ1-4 -
TGCGCCAGCAGCTTGTTGGCCCCCCGGGACGAGCAGTACTTC CASSLLAPRDEQYF TRBV5-1 - TRBJ2-7 -
TGTGCCAGCAGTTCAAGGACAGGGGTGGTCACCTTC CASSSRTGVVTF TRBV28 TRBD1 TRBJ1-2 -
TGCGCCAGCAGTCCTCAGACGGGACAGAAAAACTATGGCTACACCTTC CASSPQTGQKNYGYTF TRBV4-1 TRBD1 TRBJ1-2 -
TGCGCCAGCAGCCAAGATGCAACTTATCCCTACGAGCAGTACTTC CASSQDATYPYEQYF TRBV4-3 - TRBJ2-7 few
TGTGCCAGCAGTGGCGGGAGGACTTCCCGGAGCGCCTACGAGCAGTACTTC CASSGGRTSRSAYEQYF TRBV6-1 TRBD2 TRBJ2-7 -
TGTGCCAGCAGCTTCAGTCTAGTCCACGAGCAGTACTTC CASSFSLVHEQYF TRBV7-9 - TRBJ2-7 -
TGTGCCAGTAGTCCCCACAGGGAGGGTGAGCAGTTCTTC CASSPHREGEQFF TRBV19 - TRBJ2-1 -
TGTGCCAGCAGCTTAGGTGGCAGGGGCGCGCAGTACTTC CASSLGGRGAQYF TRBV7-2 - TRBJ2-7 -
TGTGCCAGCAGCTTGGCTCAAGAGACCCAGTACTTC CASSLAQETQYF TRBV5-4 - TRBJ2-5 -
TGCACCAGCAGCCAAGATGCGAACGGGTATGAAAAACTGTTTTTT CTSSQDANGYEKLFF TRBV1 - TRBJ1-4 -
TGTGCCAGCAGCTTGACAGGGGAAACTGAAGCTTTCTTT CASSLTGETEAFF TRBV5-6 TRBD1 TRBJ1-1 -
TGTGCCAGTACCCCGGGAGGGCTTTGGGAAAAACTGTTTTTT CASTPGGLWEKLFF TRBV19 - TRBJ1-4 -
TGTGCCAGCGCCCCGGACAGCGGCAACTATGGCTACACCTTC CASAPDSGNYGYTF TRBV2 - TRBJ1-2 -
TGTGCCAGCAGTTTGTGGAGGAACGGGAGGTACGAGCAGTACTTC CASSLWRNGRYEQYF TRBV28 TRBD2 TRBJ2-7 few
TGTGCCAGCAGTCCACCGGGACAGGAGGCTGAAAAACTGTTTTTT CASSPPGQEAEKLFF TRBV27 TRBD1 TRBJ1-4 -
TGTGCCAGCAGCTTTATTTCGGGTAATTCACCCCTCCACTTT CASSFISGNSPLHF TRBV5-6 - TRBJ1-6 few
TGTGCCAGCAGCCAAGAGGGGCCCTGGAATGGCTACACCTTC CASSQEGPWNGYTF TRBV3-1/TRBV3-2 - TRBJ1-2 -
TGCGCCAGCAGCTCAGTGGGACAGGCCAACTATGGCTACACCTTC CASSSVGQANYGYTF TRBV5-1 TRBD1 TRBJ1-2 -
TGTGCCAGCAGCTCGGGGACTGGGTACTACGAGCAGTACTTC CASSSGTGYYEQYF TRBV7-2 - TRBJ2-7 -
TGTGCCAGCAGCTTAGATCCCCCATGGGCGGGAGGCACAGATACGCAGTATTTT CASSLDPPWAGGTDTQYF TRBV11-3 TRBD2 TRBJ2-3 -
TGTGCCAGCAGCCATCTCCTAGAGACCCAGTACTTC CASSHLLETQYF TRBV3-1/TRBV3-2 - TRBJ2-5 once
TGTGCCAGCAGTGAGGGACAGGGCGCAAGTCAGCCCCAGCATTTT CASSEGQGASQPQHF TRBV2 TRBD1 TRBJ1-5 -
TGCGCCAGCAGCTTGTCAACAGGGATCTCTAATGAAAAACTGTTTTTT CASSLSTGISNEKLFF TRBV5-1 - TRBJ1-4 -
TGCGCCAGCAGTGAGGCAGGGGGCTATGGCTACACCTTC CASSEAGGYGYTF TRBV10-1 TRBD1 TRBJ1-2 many
TGTGCCAGCAGCTCGGGACACTACAATGAGCAGTTCTTC CASSSGHYNEQFF TRBV11-2 - TRBJ2-1 few